Below are 17 T cell receptor beta chains sequenced from a single sample in a study of control samples from healthy donors and cancer patients. Generated by immunoSEQ multiplex PCR, the TCRdb table keeps only in-frame clones and is missing some. This sample carries 150,000 to 180,000 clones, around 96% of them seen once, and the ten largest clones take 5.7%. Sequenced: blood. The receptor set was obtained from a man aged 40-49 years in good health.

The chain employs TRBV6-5 and TRBJ1-6; 8 bases agree with TRBD1. Germline V gene lookup returns CDR1 MNHEY and CDR2 SVGAGI. CDR3 length: 13 residues. V gave up 5 bases and J gave up 10 bases; unmatched junction bases: 4. CDR3 sequence (DNA): TGTGCCAGCAGTCGCGACAGGGGATCACCCCTCCACTTT. Translation: CASSRDRGSPLHF.

The V call is TRBV5-1, the J call TRBJ1-5; no reliable D call. This CDR3 is built from 15 residues. Trimming pared 1 base from V and 5 bases from J, leaving 13 bases between. Germline loops: CDR1 SGHRS, CDR2 YFSETQ. CDR3 DNA sequence: TGCGCCAGCAGCTTGTACCCAACGGCCGATCAGCCCCAGCATTTT. It specifies CASSLYPTADQPQHF.

This rearrangement joins TRBV10-3 to TRBJ1-3; no definite D call. The CDR3 is made up of 13 amino acids. Deletions cut 2 bases from V and 4 bases from J, with 6 bases between. The V gene's germline CDR1 is ENHRY and CDR2 SYGVKD. In DNA form, the CDR3 reads TGTGCCATCAGTGAGGATTGGGGAAACACCATATATTTT. This translates into CAISEDWGNTIYF.

CDR3 amino acids: CATSDFTGYTF. CDR3 bases: TGTGCCACCAGTGATTTTACCGGCTACACCTTC. The genes are TRBV24-1 and TRBJ1-2; D is unresolved. Germline CDR1 KGHDR, CDR2 SFDVKD. V was pared by 1 base and J by 8 bases, with 4 bases between. The CDR3 is made up of 11 amino acids.

The chain has TRBV4-1 and TRBJ1-2; D is perhaps TRBD1 (5 bases). Germline V gene data show CDR1 as MGHRA and CDR2 as YSYEKL. This CDR3 is built from 15 residues. The V end was cut by 7 bases, the J end by 7 bases, with 22 bases between. The CDR3 protein is CASTEFPGGGAGYTF. The CDR3 nucleotides read TGCGCCAGCACCGAGTTTCCCGGGGGGGGTGCTGGCTACACCTTC.

The rearrangement links TRBV14 to TRBJ1-4; D perhaps matches TRBD1 (5 bases). V lost 4 bases and J 8 bases, leaving 23 bases between the germline ends. Germline values: CDR1 SGHDN, CDR2 FVKESK. The CDR3 is 17 amino acids. The CDR3 bases are TGTGCCAGCAGCCCATACCGGGACCCGCAACAGGAAGAAAAACTGTTTTTT. Translation gives CASSPYRDPQQEEKLFF.

The chain couples TRBV2 to TRBJ2-7; 7 bases agree with TRBD1. The CDR3 consists of 15 residues. V shed 6 bases and J 6 bases; nucleotides not matched to a gene: 14. Germline V gene lookup returns CDR1 SNHLY and CDR2 FYNNEI. CDR3 DNA: TGTGCCAGCAGGGTACAGGGGAAGGCACGCGGCGAGCAGTACTTC. Amino acid sequence: CASRVQGKARGEQYF.

The chain combines TRBV30 with TRBJ2-7; D gene unclear. V lost 1 base and J lost 5, with 12 bases in between. The CDR3 is 13 residues long. Germline assignment: CDR1 GTSNPN and CDR2 SVGIG (reference sequence). The CDR3 reads CAWSGDGSNEQYF. DNA of the CDR3: TGTGCCTGGAGTGGCGACGGGTCCAACGAGCAGTACTTC.

This chain links TRBV19 with TRBJ2-1; D possibly corresponds to TRBD2 (7 bases). The ends were cut back, 3 bases at V and 5 bases at J, with 11 bases in the middle. This CDR3 spans 14 amino acids. The germline gives CDR1 LNHDA, CDR2 SQIVND (reference sequence). DNA of the CDR3: TGTGCCAGTAGTATGGGGGGGCTACACAATGAGCAGTTCTTC. It encodes CASSMGGLHNEQFF.

The chain has TRBV7-4 and TRBJ1-4; 12 nucleotides match TRBD1. Trimming at V came to 5 bases and at J to 8 bases, leaving 12 bases not matched to a gene. Germline V gene sequence: CDR1 SGHVT, CDR2 SQSDAQ. The CDR3 covers 17 residues. The CDR3 protein is CASSGPATGTGGEKLFF. For the CDR3, the DNA is TGTGCCAGCAGCGGCCCAGCGACCGGGACAGGGGGCGAAAAACTGTTTTTT.

The rearrangement joins TRBV19 to TRBJ2-1; 13 bases agree with TRBD2. CDR1 and CDR2 from the germline V gene are LNHDA and SQIVND (reference sequence). The ends lost 3 bases at V and 8 bases at J; junction bases unmatched: 4. This CDR3 comprises 15 residues. The CDR3 region has the DNA TGTGCCAGTAGTATCACTAGCGGGGGGGCCGATGAGCAGTTCTTC. Protein sequence: CASSITSGGADEQFF.

The chain carries TRBV5-1 and TRBJ1-1; TRBD1 might be the D (5 bases). The CDR3 sequence is 13 residues long. V lost 4 bases and J lost 1, with 8 bases in between. CDR1 and CDR2 from the germline V gene are SGHRS and YFSETQ. The CDR3 DNA reads as TGCGCCAGCAGCAATGGGGGGAACACTGAAGCTTTCTTT. Translated: CASSNGGNTEAFF.

The J gene is TRBJ1-5, the V gene TRBV12-5, with D tentatively TRBD1 (5 bases). With 7 bases removed from V and 3 bases from J, the gap between germline ends came to 13 bases. The CDR3 runs to 14 residues. Germline CDR1 reads LGHNT; CDR2 reads FRNRAP. CDR3 bases: TGTGCTAGTGCTCCCTGGGGACCCAATCAGCCCCAGCATTTT. It translates to CASAPWGPNQPQHF. Supplemented by reference TRBV12-5 and TRBJ1-5, the full variable domain reads DARVTQTPRHKVTEMGQEVTMRCQPILGHNTVFWYRQTMMQGLELLAYFRNRAPLDDSGMPKDRFSAEMPDATLATLKIQPSEPRDSAVYFCASAPWGPNQPQHFGDGTRLSIL.

This chain joins TRBV4-2 and TRBJ1-6, with unresolved D. The CDR3 extends over 12 amino acids. From germline, CDR1 is LGHNA and CDR2 YNFKEQ. V was trimmed by 8 bases and J by 7 bases, leaving 9 bases between them. CDR3 sequence reads: CASREENSPLHF. The CDR3 DNA sequence: TGTGCCAGCCGCGAGGAGAATTCACCCCTCCACTTT.

The rearrangement uses TRBV5-5 and TRBJ1-6; no clear D. V was trimmed by 2 bases and J by 5 bases, leaving 5 bases between them. Per germline, CDR1 SGHKS and CDR2 YYEKEE (reference sequence). CDR3 size: 13 residues. As DNA, the CDR3 is TGTGCCAGCAGCTTCGGAGATAATTCACCCCTCCACTTT. This codes for CASSFGDNSPLHF.

V and J are TRBV19 and TRBJ1-1, with D possibly TRBD1 on 5 matching bases. Germline lookup yields CDR1 LNHDA and CDR2 SQIVND (reference sequence). V lost 8 bases to trimming and J lost 5 bases, with 15 bases between them. The CDR3 runs 13 residues. CDR3 sequence reads: CASFRGASTEAFF. CDR3 sequence (DNA): TGTGCCAGTTTTCGGGGCGCCTCAACTGAAGCTTTCTTT.

V is TRBV7-9 and J is TRBJ2-5, with a weak D call TRBD1 (6 bases). The V end lost 5 bases, the J end lost 7 bases, and 20 bases lay between the germline ends. CDR1 and CDR2 from the germline V gene are SEHNR and FQNEAQ (reference sequence). The CDR3 sequence is 15 residues long. The CDR3 DNA reads as TGTGCCAGCAGCACCACCCACCGACAGGTCCGGACCCAGTACTTC. Protein product: CASSTTHRQVRTQYF.